Sequencing of this TCR beta chain was carried out in a study of Tregs in tolerant kidney transplant recipients. Findings and caveats of the study: Some patients' samples used different primers over time, so nucleotide sequences weren't comparable. Few patients were studied, so findings need validation in larger groups. This study did not directly address biological reproducibility. Expanding Tregs on activated donor B cells appeared to best identify donor-specific TCRbeta clones.

Trimming took off 4 bases at V and 5 bases at J, with 18 bases between the two ends. This CDR3 has 15 amino acids. From germline, CDR1 is SGHRS and CDR2 YFSETQ. As for this clone: Antigen: not known.

Measured with immunoSEQ multiplex PCR; TCRdb has only the in-frame clones, and not every one. The table lists around 3,900 clones, 70% to 90% of them singletons. The sequenced sample was Tregs from blood, obtained before the transplant. The receptor's source is a human donor who received a combined kidney and bone marrow transplant. V is TRBV5-1 and J is TRBJ1-2; D unresolved. CDR3 bases: TGCGCCAGCAGCACCGGGAACACAGAAGTTTATGGCTACACCTTC. Translation: CASSTGNTEVYGYTF.